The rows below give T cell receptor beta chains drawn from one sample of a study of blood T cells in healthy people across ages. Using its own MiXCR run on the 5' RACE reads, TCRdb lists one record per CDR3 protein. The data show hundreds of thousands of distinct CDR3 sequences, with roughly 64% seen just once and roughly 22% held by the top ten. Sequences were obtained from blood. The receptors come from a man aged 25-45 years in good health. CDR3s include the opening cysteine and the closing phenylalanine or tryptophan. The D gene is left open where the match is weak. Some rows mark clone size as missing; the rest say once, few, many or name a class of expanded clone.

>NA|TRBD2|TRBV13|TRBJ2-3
CASSPAKSSGGTDTQYF
TGTGCCAGCAGCCCCGCTAAATCTAGCGGTGGGACAGATACGCAGTATTTT
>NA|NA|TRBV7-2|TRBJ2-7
CASSSYRVSDEQYF
TGTGCCAGCAGTTCGTACAGGGTTTCTGACGAGCAGTACTTC
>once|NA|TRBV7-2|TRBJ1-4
CASSPMSRGTGNEKLFF
TGTGCCAGCAGCCCTATGAGCAGGGGCACGGGTAATGAAAAACTGTTTTTT
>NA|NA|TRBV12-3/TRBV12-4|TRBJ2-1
CASSLEENEQFF
TGTGCCAGCAGTTTGGAGGAGAATGAGCAGTTCTTC
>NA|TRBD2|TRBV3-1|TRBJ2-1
CASSRHGGTRIYNEQFF
TGTGCCAGCAGTCGCCATGGGGGGACTAGAATTTACAATGAGCAGTTCTTC
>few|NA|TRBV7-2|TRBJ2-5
CASSLGLGWETQYF
TGTGCCAGCAGCTTAGGGCTAGGATGGGAGACCCAGTACTTC
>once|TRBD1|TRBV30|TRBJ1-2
CAWKALTGGGYTF
TGTGCCTGGAAGGCGCTCACAGGGGGTGGCTACACCTTC
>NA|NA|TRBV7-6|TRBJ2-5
CASSFEDGTQYF
TGTGCCAGCAGTTTCGAGGATGGGACCCAGTACTTC
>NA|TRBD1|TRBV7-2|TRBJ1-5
CASSLGDRLNQSQHF
TGTGCCAGCAGCTTAGGGGACAGGTTGAATCAGTCCCAGCATTTT
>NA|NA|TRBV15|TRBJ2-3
CATINPSLAADTQYF
TGTGCCACCATCAACCCTAGCCTTGCCGCAGATACGCAGTATTTT
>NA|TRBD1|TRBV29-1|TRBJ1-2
CSVAGTVNYGYTF
TGCAGCGTCGCCGGGACAGTCAACTATGGCTACACCTTC
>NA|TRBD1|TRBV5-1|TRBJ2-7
CASSLGQGIYEQYF
TGCGCCAGCAGCTTGGGACAGGGTATCTACGAGCAGTACTTC
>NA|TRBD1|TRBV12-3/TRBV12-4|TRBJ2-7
CASRGPTGASYEQYF
TGTGCCAGCAGGGGCCCGACAGGGGCCTCCTACGAGCAGTACTTC
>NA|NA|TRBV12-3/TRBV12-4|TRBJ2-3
CASSQPVGAGGDTQYF
TGTGCCAGCAGTCAACCGGTGGGGGCCGGGGGAGATACGCAGTATTTT
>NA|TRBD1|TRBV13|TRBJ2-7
CASSLAEDRGHEQYF
TGTGCCAGCAGCCTAGCTGAGGACAGGGGCCACGAGCAGTACTTC
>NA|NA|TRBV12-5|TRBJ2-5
CASGLDGETQYF
TGTGCTAGTGGTTTGGACGGGGAGACCCAGTACTTC
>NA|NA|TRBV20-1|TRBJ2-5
CSASGGGDIKTQYF
TGCAGTGCTAGCGGAGGGGGCGACATAAAGACCCAGTACTTC
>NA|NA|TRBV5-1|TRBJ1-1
CASSLVRSGDTEAFF
TGCGCCAGCAGCTTGGTCCGGTCCGGGGACACTGAAGCTTTCTTT
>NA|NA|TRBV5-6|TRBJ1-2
CASSLSSSRGGYTF
TGTGCCAGCAGCTTGTCTAGCTCGAGGGGTGGCTACACCTTC
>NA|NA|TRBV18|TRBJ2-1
CASSPPGARGSYNEQFF
TGTGCCAGCTCACCACCAGGAGCTCGAGGCTCCTACAATGAGCAGTTCTTC
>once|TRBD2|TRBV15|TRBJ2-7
CATSRAVWRGGSPYEQYF
TGTGCCACCAGCAGAGCCGTGTGGAGGGGCGGGAGCCCGTACGAGCAGTACTTC
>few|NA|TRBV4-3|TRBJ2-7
CASSQEVGRSYEQYF
TGCGCCAGCAGCCAAGAGGTAGGGAGGTCCTACGAGCAGTACTTC
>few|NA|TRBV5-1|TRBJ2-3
CASSLPRDQPRSTDTQYF
TGCGCCAGCAGCCTTCCCCGGGACCAGCCCCGTAGCACAGATACGCAGTATTTT
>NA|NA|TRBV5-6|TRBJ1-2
CASSLFQARAGTAHGYTF
TGTGCCAGCAGCTTGTTCCAAGCGCGTGCCGGGACGGCCCATGGCTACACCTTC
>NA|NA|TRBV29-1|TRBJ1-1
CSVEIGGNTEAFF
TGCAGCGTTGAAATAGGGGGGAACACTGAAGCTTTCTTT
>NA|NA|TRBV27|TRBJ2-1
CASSFGQTYNEQFF
TGTGCCAGCAGTTTCGGACAGACCTACAATGAGCAGTTCTTC
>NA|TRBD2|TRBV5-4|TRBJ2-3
CASSLDSGVSDTQYF
TGTGCCAGCAGCTTGGATAGCGGGGTTTCAGATACGCAGTATTTT
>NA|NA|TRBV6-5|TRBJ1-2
CASSYDPTDSYGYTF
TGTGCCAGCAGTTACGACCCAACGGACAGCTATGGCTACACCTTC
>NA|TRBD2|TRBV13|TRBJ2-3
CASSLALAGPVRTDTQYF
TGTGCCAGCAGCTTAGCACTAGCGGGGCCAGTACGCACAGATACGCAGTATTTT
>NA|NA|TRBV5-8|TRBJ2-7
CASSLVPISYEQYF
TGTGCCAGCAGCTTGGTGCCGATCTCCTACGAGCAGTACTTC
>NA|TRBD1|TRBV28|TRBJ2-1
CASSASGQYNEQFF
TGTGCCAGCAGTGCATCGGGACAGTACAATGAGCAGTTCTTC
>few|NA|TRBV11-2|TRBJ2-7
CASSLYSDSSSYNEQYF
TGTGCCAGCAGCTTATATTCGGACAGCTCATCCTACAATGAGCAGTACTTC
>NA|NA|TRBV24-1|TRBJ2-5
CATSGQPQETQYF
TGTGCCACCAGTGGGCAGCCCCAAGAGACCCAGTACTTC
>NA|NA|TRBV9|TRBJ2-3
CASSVVGAAVTQYF
TGTGCTAGCAGCGTAGTGGGGGCGGCAGTTACGCAGTATTTT
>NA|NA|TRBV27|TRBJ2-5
CASSPRGGRQKTQYF
TGTGCCAGCAGTCCCAGGGGGGGTAGGCAAAAGACCCAGTACTTC
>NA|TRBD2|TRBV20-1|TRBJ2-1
CSARDISGSINEQFF
TGCAGTGCTAGAGATATTAGCGGGAGTATAAATGAGCAGTTCTTC
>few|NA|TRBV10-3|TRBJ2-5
CAILDPDRQETQYF
TGTGCCATCTTAGACCCCGATCGGCAAGAGACCCAGTACTTC
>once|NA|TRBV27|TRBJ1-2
CASSLLASGDGYTF
TGTGCCAGCAGTTTGTTAGCTTCGGGAGACGGCTACACCTTC
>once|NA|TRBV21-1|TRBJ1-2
CASSKVRRMEGGYTF
TGTGCCAGCAGCAAAGTTCGCCGGATGGAGGGTGGCTACACCTTC
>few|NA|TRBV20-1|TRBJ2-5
CSALRDTGQETQYF
TGCAGTGCTCTACGGGACACAGGACAAGAGACCCAGTACTTC
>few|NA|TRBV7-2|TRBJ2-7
CASSLAPTQQYF
TGTGCCAGCAGCTTAGCTCCTACGCAGCAGTACTTC
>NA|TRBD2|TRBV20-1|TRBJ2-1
CRGPRTSGSIGEFF
TGCAGGGGCCCCAGGACTAGCGGGAGTATTGGGGAGTTCTTC
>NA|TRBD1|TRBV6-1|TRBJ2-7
CASRPGTGFSYEQYF
TGTGCCAGCAGACCCGGGACAGGGTTTTCCTACGAGCAGTACTTC
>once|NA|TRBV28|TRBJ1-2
CASSFGLINYGYTF
TGTGCCAGCAGTTTTGGACTTATTAACTATGGCTACACCTTC
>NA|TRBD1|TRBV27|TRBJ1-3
CASSASTGAGNTIYF
TGTGCCAGCAGTGCAAGCACAGGGGCTGGAAACACCATATATTTT
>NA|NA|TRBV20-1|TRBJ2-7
CSARDETYEQYF
TGCAGTGCTAGAGATGAGACCTACGAGCAGTACTTC
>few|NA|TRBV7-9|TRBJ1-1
CASSPRTGYSTEAFF
TGTGCCAGCAGCCCGAGAACAGGGTATAGCACTGAAGCTTTCTTT
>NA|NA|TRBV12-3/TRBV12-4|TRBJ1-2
CASSPQTGGYTF
TGTGCCAGCAGTCCCCAGACTGGGGGCTACACCTTC
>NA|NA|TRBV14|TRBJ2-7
CASSQVGQSKTEQYF
TGTGCCAGCAGCCAAGTCGGACAGTCAAAAACGGAGCAGTACTTC